This T cell receptor (beta chain) was sequenced during a study of blood T cell repertoires in COVID-19. Study overall: Researchers got acute and convalescent COVID-19 samples from the United States, Italy and Spain.

Measured with immunoSEQ multiplex PCR; TCRdb has only the in-frame clones, and not every one. This table has tens of thousands of clones, roughly 70% appearing once. The germline V gene has CDR1 MNHEY and CDR2 SMNVEV (reference sequence). The CDR3 totals 14 residues. V dropped 1 base and J dropped 4 bases, with 8 bases sitting between them. This chain uses TRBV27 with TRBJ2-1, with D perhaps TRBD2 (5 bases). The TCR was taken from a man in his 70s with COVID-19, enrolled during active disease. The sample comprised peripheral blood. As DNA, the CDR3 is TGTGCCAGCAGTTTATTACGGGGTTACAATGAGCAGTTCTTC. Its translation: CASSLLRGYNEQFF.